The next 2 T cell receptor beta chains were all read from a single sample in a study of blood T cell repertoires in COVID-19. Assay used: immunoSEQ multiplex PCR; TCRdb lists only in-frame clones, some missing. The data contain more than 75,000 clones, approximately 81% of them singletons. The sample was peripheral blood. Receptor source: a woman in her 70s with acute or convalescent COVID-19.

This clone was found a few times. V and J are TRBV7-2 and TRBJ2-1; 8 nucleotides match TRBD2. The CDR3 length is 15 residues. Per germline, CDR1 SGHTA and CDR2 FQGNSA. The V and J ends lost 5 bases and 7 bases, in that order; junction bases with no gene match: 10. The CDR3 is CASSPRGGRSNEQFF. The CDR3 DNA is TGTGCCAGCAGCCCACGGGGGGGCCGATCAAATGAGCAGTTCTTC.

The chain combines TRBV6-5 with TRBJ1-1, with a weak D call TRBD1 (6 bases). The CDR3 spans 13 residues. Trimming shortened V by 0 bases and J by 4 bases, and 6 bases separated the two germline ends. The V gene's germline CDR1 is MNHEY and CDR2 SVGAGI. CDR3 sequence: CASSYSGATEAFF. The CDR3 DNA reads as TGTGCCAGCAGTTACTCGGGGGCCACTGAAGCTTTCTTT.